These T cell receptor beta chains were read from a single sample in a study of T cell responses to AZD1222 COVID-19 vaccine. Sequencing used immunoSEQ multiplex PCR; TCRdb keeps in-frame clones, though not all of them. The sample contains 200,000 or so clones, about 87% of which appear only once. The material was peripheral blood, obtained on day 0 of MenACWY control vaccination. The receptors were gathered from an adult in good health. Both conserved end residues are part of each CDR3. A D gene is named only where the DNA matches it firmly. The size entry is marked missing in some rows and otherwise reads once, few, many or a size class.

TRBV5-5	once	TRBJ1-5	NA	TGTGCCAGCAGCCCGGTCGGGATGAGCAATCAGCCCCAGCATTTT	CASSPVGMSNQPQHF
TRBV28	few	TRBJ1-2	NA	TGTGCCAGCAGTTTAAAGGGTCCAGTCATCTATGGCTACACCTTC	CASSLKGPVIYGYTF
TRBV7-3	NA	TRBJ2-1	TRBD2	TGTGCCAGTGCTAGCGGGATCCTCGGGAATGAGCAGTTCTTC	CASASGILGNEQFF
TRBV5-1	NA	TRBJ2-3	NA	TGCGCCAGCAGCTTGGGAGGGGATGATACGCAGTATTTT	CASSLGGDDTQYF
TRBV9	NA	TRBJ2-7	NA	TGTGCCAGCAGCGTAGCGGACGCTCCCTACGAGCAGTACTTC	CASSVADAPYEQYF
TRBV6-1	NA	TRBJ1-4	NA	TGTGCCAGCAGTGAACCCAACAGGGTGGGGGCTGAAAAACTGTTTTTT	CASSEPNRVGAEKLFF
TRBV24-1	NA	TRBJ2-7	TRBD1	TGTGCCACCAGTGAACACTCCGGGACAGGGCGAATGGAGCAGTACTTC	CATSEHSGTGRMEQYF
TRBV12-3/TRBV12-4	NA	TRBJ1-3	NA	TGTGCCAGCAGTTTAGGGCCCCTTCCCATATATTTT	CASSLGPLPIYF
TRBV28	few	TRBJ1-2	NA	TGTGCCAGCAGCGGACAGCCCTATGGCTACACCTTC	CASSGQPYGYTF
TRBV7-9	NA	TRBJ2-2	NA	TGTGCCAGCAGCTTGGGTGAGAGGACGAACACCGGGGAGCTGTTTTTT	CASSLGERTNTGELFF
TRBV18	NA	TRBJ2-7	NA	TGTGCCAGCTCACCGTCCTCCTACGAGCAGTACTTC	CASSPSSYEQYF
TRBV12-3/TRBV12-4	NA	TRBJ2-1	NA	TGTGCCAGCACCGTGACAGTCCACAATGAGCAGTTCTTC	CASTVTVHNEQFF
TRBV2	NA	TRBJ1-2	NA	TGTGCCAGCAGTGGGCTCCGACAGTCAACCTATGGCTACACCTTC	CASSGLRQSTYGYTF
TRBV7-2	NA	TRBJ1-2	NA	TGTGCCAGCAGCTTAGTTGGGGGCAACTATGGCTACACCTTC	CASSLVGGNYGYTF
TRBV28	NA	TRBJ1-2	NA	TGTGCCAGCAGTCCCATACCGGATAACTATGGCTACACCTTC	CASSPIPDNYGYTF
TRBV19	few	TRBJ1-5	NA	TGTGCCAGTAGTCAGGCAGCAGGTAGCAATCAGCCCCAGCATTTT	CASSQAAGSNQPQHF
TRBV27	NA	TRBJ2-1	TRBD2	TGTGCCAGCAGTTGGGGGGGTAGCGGGAGTAATGAGCAGTTCTTC	CASSWGGSGSNEQFF
TRBV5-6	NA	TRBJ2-2	NA	NA	CASTAALNTGELFF
TRBV7-9	NA	TRBJ2-1	TRBD2	TGTGCCAGCAGCACTGGACTAGCGGGAGGTTACAGCTCCTACAATGAGCAGTTCTTC	CASSTGLAGGYSSYNEQFF
TRBV5-4	NA	TRBJ1-2	NA	TGTGCCAGCAGCTTGGTCTCGGGCAATGGCTACACCTTC	CASSLVSGNGYTF
TRBV9	NA	TRBJ1-1	NA	TGTGCCAGCAGCGCCACCCAGGGTGGGCGCACTGAAGCTTTCTTT	CASSATQGGRTEAFF
TRBV30	once	TRBJ2-2	TRBD2	TGTGCCTGGAGTGTACTAGCGGGGACTAACACCGGGGAGCTGTTTTTT	CAWSVLAGTNTGELFF
TRBV4-2	NA	TRBJ2-7	TRBD2	TGTGCCAGCAGCCAAGAGCGGGGGGCCTACGAGCAGTACTTC	CASSQERGAYEQYF